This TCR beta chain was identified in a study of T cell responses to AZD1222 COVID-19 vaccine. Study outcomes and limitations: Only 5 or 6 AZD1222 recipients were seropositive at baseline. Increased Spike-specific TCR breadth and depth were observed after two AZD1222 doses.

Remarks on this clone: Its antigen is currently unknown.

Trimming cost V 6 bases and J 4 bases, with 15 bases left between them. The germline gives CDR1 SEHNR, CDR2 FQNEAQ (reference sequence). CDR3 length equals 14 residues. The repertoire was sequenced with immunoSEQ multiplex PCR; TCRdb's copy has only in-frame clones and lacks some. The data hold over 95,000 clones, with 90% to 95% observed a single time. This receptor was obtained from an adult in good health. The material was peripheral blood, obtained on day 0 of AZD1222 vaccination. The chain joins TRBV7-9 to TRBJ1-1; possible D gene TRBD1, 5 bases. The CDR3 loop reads CASSSRGGSTEAFF. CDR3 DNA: TGTGCCAGCAGTTCTAGGGGCGGCAGCACTGAAGCTTTCTTT.